This T cell receptor beta chain was sequenced for a study of naive and memory T cell subsets. Deletions cut 0 bases from V and 1 base from J, with 7 bases between. CDR3 size: 15 residues. At least ten counts were recorded for this clonotype. Alpha and beta constant region primers primed reverse transcription for blood and skin samples. The SP2 primer and nested alpha and beta constant region primers amplified ligated cDNA in four rounds. Via MiXCR, TCRdb re-called the 5' RACE reads, giving one row per CDR3 protein. This sample yields 20,000 to 25,000 distinct CDR3 sequences, of which 3.5% to 5% are seen a single time; roughly 8% belongs to the top ten. Adult healthy volunteers gave 2.5 ml peripheral blood for whole-blood RNA. An oligonucleotide containing a UMI was ligated to the 3' end of TCR cDNA.

This clonotype originated in a male donor in good health. The V and J genes are TRBV23-1 and TRBJ2-4, with D maybe TRBD2 (5 bases). TRBV23-1 is labeled an ORF, and its function is uncertain. The CDR3 DNA reads TGCGCCAGCAGTCAATCTGGACTCGCCAAAAACATTCAGTACTTC. It yields the protein CASSQSGLAKNIQYF.